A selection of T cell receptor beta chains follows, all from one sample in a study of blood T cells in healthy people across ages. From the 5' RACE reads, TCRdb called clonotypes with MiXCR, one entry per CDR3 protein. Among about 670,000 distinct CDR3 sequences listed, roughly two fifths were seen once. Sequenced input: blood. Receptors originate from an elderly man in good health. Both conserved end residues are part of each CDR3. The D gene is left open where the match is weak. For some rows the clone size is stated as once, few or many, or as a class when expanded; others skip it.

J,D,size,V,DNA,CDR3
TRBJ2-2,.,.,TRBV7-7,TGTGCTAGCAGCCTCAGGGATTTCGGGGAGCTGTTTTTT,CASSLRDFGELFF
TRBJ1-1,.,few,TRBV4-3,TGCGCCAGCAGCCAAGAGAGGGACGAGACTGAAGCTTTCTTT,CASSQERDETEAFF
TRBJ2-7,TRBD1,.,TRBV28,TGTGCCAGCAAAGTTGGGACAGGGGGCTTATTCTACGAGCAGTACTTC,CASKVGTGGLFYEQYF
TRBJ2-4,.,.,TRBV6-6,TGTGCCAGCGCCCGGGACGTCAACATTCAGTACTTC,CASARDVNIQYF
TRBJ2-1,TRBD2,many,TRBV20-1,TGCAGTGCTAGGCACTTTGGCGGGAGCTCCTACAATGAGCAGTTCTTC,CSARHFGGSSYNEQFF
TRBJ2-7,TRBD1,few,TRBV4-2,TGTGCCAGCAGCCTCCTCAGACAGGGTAGCTACGAGCAGTACTTC,CASSLLRQGSYEQYF
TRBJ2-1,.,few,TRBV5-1,TGCGCCAGCAGCTTGGAAGGGTCGGCTCAGCAGTTCTTC,CASSLEGSAQQFF
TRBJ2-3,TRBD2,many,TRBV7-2,TGTGCCAGCAGCTTTGCGGGGGGGCCAACAGATACGCAGTATTTT,CASSFAGGPTDTQYF
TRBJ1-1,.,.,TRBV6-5,TGTGCCAGCAGGGAGAACACTGAAGCTTTCTTT,CASRENTEAFF
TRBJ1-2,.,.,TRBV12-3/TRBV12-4,TGTGCCAGCAGTTTAGCGCGCGGCTATGGCTACACCTTC,CASSLARGYGYTF
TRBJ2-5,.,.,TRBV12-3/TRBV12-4,TGTGCCAGCAGTTCGCGGGCGGTGGAGACCCAGTACTTC,CASSSRAVETQYF
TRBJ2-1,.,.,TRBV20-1,TGCAGTGCTACCGACCCTAGCAGGACGGGGGAGACCCAGTTCTTC,CSATDPSRTGETQFF
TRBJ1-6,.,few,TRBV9,TGTGCCAGCAGCGTAAGGGGGTATGGTTCACCCCTCCACTTT,CASSVRGYGSPLHF
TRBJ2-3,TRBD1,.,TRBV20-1,TGCAGTGCTTTGGACAGGGGGCATGGAGATACGCAGTATTTT,CSALDRGHGDTQYF
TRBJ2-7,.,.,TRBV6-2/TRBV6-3,TGTGCCAGCACCAAGTCGCTTTCTGAGCAGTACTTC,CASTKSLSEQYF
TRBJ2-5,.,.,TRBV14,TGTGCCAGCAGCCAAGAATCAAGGCCCTTGGGAAAGACCCAGTACTTC,CASSQESRPLGKTQYF
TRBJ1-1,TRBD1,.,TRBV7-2,TGTGCCAGCAGCCAAGACAGGGCCAGAAAGAACACTGAAGCTTTCTTT,CASSQDRARKNTEAFF
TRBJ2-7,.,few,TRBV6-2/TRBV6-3,TGTGCCAGCAGTTACCCCTCGGGGCGTCGGGTTGACGAGCAGTACTTC,CASSYPSGRRVDEQYF
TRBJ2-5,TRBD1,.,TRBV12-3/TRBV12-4,TGTGCCAGCAGTTTGGAGGGGACAGGGACGGCGACCCAGTACTTC,CASSLEGTGTATQYF
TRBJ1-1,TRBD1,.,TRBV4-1,TGCGCCAGCAGCCAAGTCGACAGGGTGAACACTGAAGCTTTCTTT,CASSQVDRVNTEAFF
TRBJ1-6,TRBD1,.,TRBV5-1,TGCGCCAGCAGCAAAGACAGGGAAATTTATAATTCACCCCTCCACTTT,CASSKDREIYNSPLHF
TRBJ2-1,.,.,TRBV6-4,TGTGCCAGCAGTGACACCGACACAAGAAGAGACAATGAGCAGTTCTTC,CASSDTDTRRDNEQFF
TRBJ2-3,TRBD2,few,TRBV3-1,TGTGCCAGCAGCCAAGAACTTATGGTAGCGGGAGTCGATACGCAGTATTTT,CASSQELMVAGVDTQYF
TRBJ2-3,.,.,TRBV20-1,TGCAGTGCTAGATCAAGTAGGCCAGATACGCAGTATTTT,CSARSSRPDTQYF
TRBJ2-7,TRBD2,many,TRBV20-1,TGCAGTGCACGAAACCTAGCGGGGGGTACCACCTACGAGCAGTACTTC,CSARNLAGGTTYEQYF
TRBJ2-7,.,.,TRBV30,TGTGCCTGGAGCTCCGGTCCCTACGAGCAGTACTTC,CAWSSGPYEQYF
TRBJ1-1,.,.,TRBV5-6,TGTGCCAGCAGCTTGGAGCCCAGGGGCACTGAAGCTTTCTTT,CASSLEPRGTEAFF
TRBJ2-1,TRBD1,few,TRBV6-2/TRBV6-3,TGTGCCAGCAGCACCGTGGGACAGGGCGTAGGTGAGCAGTTCTTC,CASSTVGQGVGEQFF
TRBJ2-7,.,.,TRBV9,TGTGCCAGCAGCGTAGCGGAGGACGGATCCTACGAGCAGTACTTC,CASSVAEDGSYEQYF
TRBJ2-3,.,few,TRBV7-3,TGTGCCAGCAGCTTAGACGGGCAACTACCTAGCACAGATACGCAGTATTTT,CASSLDGQLPSTDTQYF
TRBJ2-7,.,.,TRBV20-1,TGCAGTGCACAGGACACTTCCTACGAGCAGTACTTC,CSAQDTSYEQYF
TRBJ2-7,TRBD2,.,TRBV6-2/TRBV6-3,TGTGCCAGCAGTACGACTAGCGGGAGCCTTTACAATGAGCAGTACTTC,CASSTTSGSLYNEQYF
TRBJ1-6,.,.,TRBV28,TGTGCCAGCAGTTTATCCGGGGACATCACCGACCCTAATTCACCCCTCCACTTT,CASSLSGDITDPNSPLHF
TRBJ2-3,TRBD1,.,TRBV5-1,TGCGCCAGCAGCGTCAGTACAGGGGTCACAGATACGCAGTATTTT,CASSVSTGVTDTQYF
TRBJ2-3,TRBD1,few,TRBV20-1,TGCAGTGCTAGCCCGGGACAGGGGAATACGCAGTATTTT,CSASPGQGNTQYF
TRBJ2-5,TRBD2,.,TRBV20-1,TGCAGTGCTAAGTGGACTAGCGGGGGGATTGTGGAGACCCAGTACTTC,CSAKWTSGGIVETQYF
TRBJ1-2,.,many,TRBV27,TGTGCCAGCAGTGCGGTCAGAGACTATGGCTACACCTTC,CASSAVRDYGYTF
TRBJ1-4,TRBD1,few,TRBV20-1,TGCAGTGCTAGTCAAGGTTGGGGACAGGGACTGTTTTTT,CSASQGWGQGLFF
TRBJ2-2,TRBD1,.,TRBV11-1,TGTGCCAGCAGCTACATAGTCCCGGGACAGGTCCAACTTTCCCATACCGGGGAGCTGTTTTTT,CASSYIVPGQVQLSHTGELFF
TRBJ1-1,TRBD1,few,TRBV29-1,TGCAGCGCAGGGACAGCACAAAGGGTGAACACTGAAGCTTTCTTT,CSAGTAQRVNTEAFF
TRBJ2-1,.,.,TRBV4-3,TGCGCCAGCAGCCAGGTTCTAGAGAAGACCCAGTTCTTC,CASSQVLEKTQFF
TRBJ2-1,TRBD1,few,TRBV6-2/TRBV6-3,TGTGCCAGCAGCGGACAGGGGGCTAGGAGTGAGCAGTTCTTC,CASSGQGARSEQFF
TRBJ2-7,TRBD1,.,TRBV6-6,TGTGCCAGCAGTAAAGGGACAGGGGCCTACGAGCAGTACTTC,CASSKGTGAYEQYF
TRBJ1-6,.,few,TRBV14,TGTGCCAGCAGCCAGGGGGGGGGCTCACCCCTCCACTTT,CASSQGGGSPLHF
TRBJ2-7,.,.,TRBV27,TGTGCCAGCAGACAAGGTCCGGACGAGCAGTACTTC,CASRQGPDEQYF
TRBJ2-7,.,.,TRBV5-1,TGCGCCGGCAGCTTGGACACCCCCTACGAGCAGTACTTC,CAGSLDTPYEQYF
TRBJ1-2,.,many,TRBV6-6,TGTGCCAGCAGTACCGGGCACGGGACTAACTATGGCTACACCTTC,CASSTGHGTNYGYTF
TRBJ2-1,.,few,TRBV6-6,TGTGCCAGCAGTTCCGTGGGGCCGGGGGCGGGTGAGCAGTTCTTC,CASSSVGPGAGEQFF
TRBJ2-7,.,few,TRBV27,TGTGCCAGCAGTTTACAGGGCGTAACATTCTACGAGCAGTACTTC,CASSLQGVTFYEQYF
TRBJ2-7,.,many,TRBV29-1,TGCAGCGTTGGAGACAGCTACGAGCAGTACTTC,CSVGDSYEQYF
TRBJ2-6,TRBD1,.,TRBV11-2,TGTGCCAGCAGCCCCGGGACAGGGGTCCCGTCGTCTGGGGCCAACGTCCTGACTTTC,CASSPGTGVPSSGANVLTF
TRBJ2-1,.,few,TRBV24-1,TGTGCCACCAGTCGAGACTCCTACAATGAGCAGTTCTTC,CATSRDSYNEQFF
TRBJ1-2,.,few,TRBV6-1,TGTGCCAGCAGTGAATCAGTGAGGGGCTATGGCTACACCTTC,CASSESVRGYGYTF
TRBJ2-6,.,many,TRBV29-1,TGCAGCGTTGTGGTCCCGACGGACCGGTCTGGGGCCAACGTCCTGACTTTC,CSVVVPTDRSGANVLTF
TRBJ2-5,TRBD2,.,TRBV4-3,TGCGCCAGCAGCCAAGTAACTAGCGGGACACAAGAGACCCAGTACTTC,CASSQVTSGTQETQYF
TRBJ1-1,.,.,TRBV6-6,TGTGCCAGCAGTCTCCAGGGTTCAGCTTTCTTT,CASSLQGSAFF
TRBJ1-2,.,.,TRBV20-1,TGCCGCCCACGGGGGGGGGATGGTGGCTACACCTTC,CRPRGGDGGYTF
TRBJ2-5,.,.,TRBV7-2,TGTGCCAGCAGAGGAGGGGACGGCAGTCAAGAGACCCAGTACTTC,CASRGGDGSQETQYF
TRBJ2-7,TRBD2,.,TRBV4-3,TGCGCCAGCAGCCGGAATTTAGCGGGAGCGAGGACCAACAATGAGCAGTACTTC,CASSRNLAGARTNNEQYF
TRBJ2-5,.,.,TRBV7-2,TGTGCCAGCAGTTCTAGCAGGGTACAAGAGACCCAGTACTTC,CASSSSRVQETQYF